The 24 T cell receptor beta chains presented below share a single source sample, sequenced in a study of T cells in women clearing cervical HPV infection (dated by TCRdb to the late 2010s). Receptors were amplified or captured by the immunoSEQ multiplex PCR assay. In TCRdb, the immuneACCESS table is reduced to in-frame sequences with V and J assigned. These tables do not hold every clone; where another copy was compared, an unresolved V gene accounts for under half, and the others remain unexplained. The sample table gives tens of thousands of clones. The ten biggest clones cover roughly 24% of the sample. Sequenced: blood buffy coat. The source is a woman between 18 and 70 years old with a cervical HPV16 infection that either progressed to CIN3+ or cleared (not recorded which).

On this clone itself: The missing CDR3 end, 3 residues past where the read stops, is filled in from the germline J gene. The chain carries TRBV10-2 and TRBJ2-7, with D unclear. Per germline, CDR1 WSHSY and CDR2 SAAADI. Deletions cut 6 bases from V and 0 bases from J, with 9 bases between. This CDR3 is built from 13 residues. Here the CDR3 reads CASRQAVSYEQYF. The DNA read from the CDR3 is TGCGCCAGCAGGCAGGCAGTCTCCTACGAG.

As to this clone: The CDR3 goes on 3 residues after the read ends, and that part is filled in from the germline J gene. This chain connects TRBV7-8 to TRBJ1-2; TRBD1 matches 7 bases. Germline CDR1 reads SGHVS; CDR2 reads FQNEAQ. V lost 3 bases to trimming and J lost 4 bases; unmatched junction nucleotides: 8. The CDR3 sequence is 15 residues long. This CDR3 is CASSFHPDRVYGYTF. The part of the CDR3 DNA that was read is TGTGCCAGCAGCTTCCACCCAGACAGGGTCTATGGC.

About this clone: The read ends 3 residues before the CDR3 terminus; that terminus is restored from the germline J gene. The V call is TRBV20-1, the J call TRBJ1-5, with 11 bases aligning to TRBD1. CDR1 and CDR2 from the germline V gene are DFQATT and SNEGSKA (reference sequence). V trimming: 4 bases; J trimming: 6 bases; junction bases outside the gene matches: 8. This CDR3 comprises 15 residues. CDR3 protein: CSATPGTGGSQPQHF. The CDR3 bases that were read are TGCAGTGCTACCCCAGGGACAGGGGGAAGTCAGCCC.

CDR3 amino acids: CASSPAAGEDYGYTF. CDR3 bases read: TGTGCCAGCTCACCCGCGGCGGGCGAGGACTATGGC. This chain joins TRBV18 and TRBJ1-2; D gene uncertain. The read terminates 3 residues ahead of where the CDR3 ends, so the germline J gene completes it. The V end lost 3 bases, the J end lost 3 bases, and 14 bases lay between the germline ends. Germline CDR1 reads KGHSH; CDR2 reads LQKENI. This CDR3 comprises 15 residues.

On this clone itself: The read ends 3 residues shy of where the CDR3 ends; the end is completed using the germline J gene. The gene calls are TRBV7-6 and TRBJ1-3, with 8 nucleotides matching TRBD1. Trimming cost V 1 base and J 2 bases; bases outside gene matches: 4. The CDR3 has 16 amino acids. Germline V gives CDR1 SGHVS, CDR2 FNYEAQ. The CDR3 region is CASSLGQGSTGNTIYF. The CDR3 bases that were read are TGTGCCAGCAGCTTAGGACAGGGGTCGACTGGAAACACC.

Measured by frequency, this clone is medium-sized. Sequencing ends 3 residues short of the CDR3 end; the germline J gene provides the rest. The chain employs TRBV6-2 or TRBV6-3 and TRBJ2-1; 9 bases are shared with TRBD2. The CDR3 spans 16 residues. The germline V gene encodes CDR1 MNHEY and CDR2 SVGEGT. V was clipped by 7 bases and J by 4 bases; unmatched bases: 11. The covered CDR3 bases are TGTGCCAGCACCGACGGCGGGAGGGCCATTTACAATGAG. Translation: CASTDGGRAIYNE. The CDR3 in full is CASTDGGRAIYNEQFF.

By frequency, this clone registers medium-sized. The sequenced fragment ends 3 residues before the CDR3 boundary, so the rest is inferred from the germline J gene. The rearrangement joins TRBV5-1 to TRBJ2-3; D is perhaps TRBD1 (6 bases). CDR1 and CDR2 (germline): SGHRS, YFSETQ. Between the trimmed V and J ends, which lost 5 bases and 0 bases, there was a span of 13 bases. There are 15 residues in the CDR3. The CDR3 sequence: CASRRTVPSTDTQYF. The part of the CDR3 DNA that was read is TGCGCCAGCAGACGGACAGTCCCCAGCACAGATACG.

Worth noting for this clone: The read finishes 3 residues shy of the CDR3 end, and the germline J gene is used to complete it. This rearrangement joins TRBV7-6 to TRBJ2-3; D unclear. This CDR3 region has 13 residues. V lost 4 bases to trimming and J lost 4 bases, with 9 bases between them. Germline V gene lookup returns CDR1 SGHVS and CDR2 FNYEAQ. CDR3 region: CASSSSSADTQYF. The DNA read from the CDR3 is TGTGCCAGCAGCTCCTCTTCGGCAGATACG.

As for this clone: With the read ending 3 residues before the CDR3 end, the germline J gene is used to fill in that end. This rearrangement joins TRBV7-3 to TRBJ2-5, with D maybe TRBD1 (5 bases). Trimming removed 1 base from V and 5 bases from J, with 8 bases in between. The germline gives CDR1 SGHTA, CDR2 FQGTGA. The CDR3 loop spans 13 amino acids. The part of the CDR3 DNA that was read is TGTGCCAGCAGCTTAAGGGGCACGGAGACC. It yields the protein CASSLRGTET. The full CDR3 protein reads CASSLRGTETQYF.

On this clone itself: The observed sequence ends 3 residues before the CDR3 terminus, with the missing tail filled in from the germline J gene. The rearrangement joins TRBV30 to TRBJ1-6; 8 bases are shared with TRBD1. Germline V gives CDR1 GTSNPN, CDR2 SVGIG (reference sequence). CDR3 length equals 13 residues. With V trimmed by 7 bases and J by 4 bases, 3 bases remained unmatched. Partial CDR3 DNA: TGTGCCTCGAGACAGGGGTATAATTCACCC. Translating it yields CASRQGYNSP. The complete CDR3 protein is CASRQGYNSPLHF.

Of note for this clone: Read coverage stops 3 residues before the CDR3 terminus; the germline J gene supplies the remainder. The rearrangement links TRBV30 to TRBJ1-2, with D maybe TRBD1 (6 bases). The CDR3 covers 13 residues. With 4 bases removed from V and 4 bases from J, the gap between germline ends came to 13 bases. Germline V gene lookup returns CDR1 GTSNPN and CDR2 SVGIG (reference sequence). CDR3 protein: CAWNRATGYGYTF. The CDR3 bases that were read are TGTGCCTGGAACAGGGCGACGGGCTATGGC.

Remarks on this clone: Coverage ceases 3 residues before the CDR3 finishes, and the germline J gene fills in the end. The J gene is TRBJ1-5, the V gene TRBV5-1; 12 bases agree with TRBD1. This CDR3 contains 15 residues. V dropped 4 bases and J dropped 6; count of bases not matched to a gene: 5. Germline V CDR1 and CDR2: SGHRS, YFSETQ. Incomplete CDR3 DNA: TGCGCCAGCAGCCCGGGACAGGGGGCGGGTCAGCCC. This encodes CASSPGQGAGQP. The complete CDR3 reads CASSPGQGAGQPQHF.

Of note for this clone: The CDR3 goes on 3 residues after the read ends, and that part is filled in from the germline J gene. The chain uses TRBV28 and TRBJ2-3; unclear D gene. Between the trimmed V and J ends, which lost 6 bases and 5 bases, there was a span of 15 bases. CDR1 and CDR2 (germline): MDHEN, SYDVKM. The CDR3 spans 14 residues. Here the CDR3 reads CASSLSPGGDTQYF. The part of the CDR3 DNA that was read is TGTGCCAGCAGCCTCAGTCCCGGCGGAGATACG.

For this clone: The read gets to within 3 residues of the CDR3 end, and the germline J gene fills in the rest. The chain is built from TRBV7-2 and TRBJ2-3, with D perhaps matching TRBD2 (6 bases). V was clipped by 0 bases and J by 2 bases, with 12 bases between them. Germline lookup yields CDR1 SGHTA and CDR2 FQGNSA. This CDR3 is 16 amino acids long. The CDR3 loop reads CASSLAHGGSTDTQYF. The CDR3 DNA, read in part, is TGTGCCAGCAGCTTAGCCCATGGAGGGTCCACAGATACG.

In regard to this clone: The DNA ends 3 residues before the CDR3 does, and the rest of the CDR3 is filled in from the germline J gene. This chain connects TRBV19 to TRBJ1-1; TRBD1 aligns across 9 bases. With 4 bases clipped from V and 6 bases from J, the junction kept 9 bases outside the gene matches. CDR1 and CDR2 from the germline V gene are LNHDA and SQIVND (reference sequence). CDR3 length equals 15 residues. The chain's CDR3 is CASSNRDRAIAEAFF. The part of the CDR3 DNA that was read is TGTGCCAGTAGTAACCGGGACAGGGCCATCGCTGAA. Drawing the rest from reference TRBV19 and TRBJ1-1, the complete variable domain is DGGITQSPKYLFRKEGQNVTLSCEQNLNHDAMYWYRQDPGQGLRLIYYSQIVNDFQKGDIAEGYSVSREKKESFPLTVTSAQKNPTAFYLCASSNRDRAIAEAFFGQGTRLTVV.

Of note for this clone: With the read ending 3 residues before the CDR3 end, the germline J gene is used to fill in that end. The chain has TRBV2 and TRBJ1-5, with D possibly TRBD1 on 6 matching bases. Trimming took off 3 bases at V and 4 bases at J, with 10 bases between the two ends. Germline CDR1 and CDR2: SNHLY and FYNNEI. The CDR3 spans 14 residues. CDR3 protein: CASSDQGRNQPQHF. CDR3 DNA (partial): TGTGCCAGCAGTGATCAGGGGAGGAATCAGCCC.

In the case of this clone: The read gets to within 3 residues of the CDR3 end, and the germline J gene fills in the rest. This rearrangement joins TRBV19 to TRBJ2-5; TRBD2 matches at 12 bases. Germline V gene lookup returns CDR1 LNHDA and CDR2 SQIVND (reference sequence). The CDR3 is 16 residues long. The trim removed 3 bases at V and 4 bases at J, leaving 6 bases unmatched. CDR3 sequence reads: CASSIRLAGVIETQYF. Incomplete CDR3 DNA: TGTGCCAGTAGTATCCGACTAGCGGGAGTTATAGAGACC.

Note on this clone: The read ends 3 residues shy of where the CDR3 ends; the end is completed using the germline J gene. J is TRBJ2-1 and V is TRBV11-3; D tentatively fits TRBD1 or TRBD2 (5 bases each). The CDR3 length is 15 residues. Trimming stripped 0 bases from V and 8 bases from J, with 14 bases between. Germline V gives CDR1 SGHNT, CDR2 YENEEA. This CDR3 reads CASSLDPRVGDEQFF. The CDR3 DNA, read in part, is TGTGCCAGCAGCTTAGATCCCAGGGTGGGAGATGAG.

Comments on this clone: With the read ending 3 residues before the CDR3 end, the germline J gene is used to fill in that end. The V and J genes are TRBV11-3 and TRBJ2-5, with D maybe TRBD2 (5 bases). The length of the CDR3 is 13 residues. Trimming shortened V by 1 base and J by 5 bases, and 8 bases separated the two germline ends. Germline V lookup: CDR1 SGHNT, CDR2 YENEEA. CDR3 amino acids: CASSLGTVETQYF. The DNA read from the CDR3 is TGTGCCAGCAGCTTAGGGACTGTGGAGACC.

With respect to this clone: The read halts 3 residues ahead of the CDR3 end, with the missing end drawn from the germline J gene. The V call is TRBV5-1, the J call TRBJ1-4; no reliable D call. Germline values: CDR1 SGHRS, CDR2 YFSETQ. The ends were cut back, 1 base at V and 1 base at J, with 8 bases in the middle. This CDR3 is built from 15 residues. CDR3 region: CASSLFSGTNEKLFF. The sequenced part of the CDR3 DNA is TGCGCCAGCAGCTTGTTTTCGGGAACTAATGAAAAA.

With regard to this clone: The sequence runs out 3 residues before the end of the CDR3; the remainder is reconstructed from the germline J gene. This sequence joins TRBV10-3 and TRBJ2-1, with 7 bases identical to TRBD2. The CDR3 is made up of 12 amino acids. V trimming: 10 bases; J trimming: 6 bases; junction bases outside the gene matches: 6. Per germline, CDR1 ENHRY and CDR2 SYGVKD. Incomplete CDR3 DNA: TGTGCCACCCTAGGACTAGTCAATGAG. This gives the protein CATLGLVNE. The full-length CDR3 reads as CATLGLVNEQFF.

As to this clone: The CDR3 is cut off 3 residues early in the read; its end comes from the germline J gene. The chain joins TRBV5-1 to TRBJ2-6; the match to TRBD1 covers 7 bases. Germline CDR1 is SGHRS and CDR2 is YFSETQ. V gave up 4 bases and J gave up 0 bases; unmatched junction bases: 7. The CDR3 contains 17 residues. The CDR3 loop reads CASSGRDSLSGANVLTF. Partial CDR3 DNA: TGCGCCAGCAGCGGCCGGGACAGCCTCTCTGGGGCCAACGTC.

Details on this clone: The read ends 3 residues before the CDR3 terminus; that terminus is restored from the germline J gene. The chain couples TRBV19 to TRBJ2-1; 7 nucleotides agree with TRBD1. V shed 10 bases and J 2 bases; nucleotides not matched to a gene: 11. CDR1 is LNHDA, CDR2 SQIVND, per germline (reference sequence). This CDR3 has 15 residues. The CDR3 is CANNTGTVAYNEQFF. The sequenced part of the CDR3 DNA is TGTGCCAATAATACCGGGACAGTTGCCTACAATGAG. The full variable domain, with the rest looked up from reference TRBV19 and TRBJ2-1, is DGGITQSPKYLFRKEGQNVTLSCEQNLNHDAMYWYRQDPGQGLRLIYYSQIVNDFQKGDIAEGYSVSREKKESFPLTVTSAQKNPTAFYLCANNTGTVAYNEQFFGPGTRLTVL.

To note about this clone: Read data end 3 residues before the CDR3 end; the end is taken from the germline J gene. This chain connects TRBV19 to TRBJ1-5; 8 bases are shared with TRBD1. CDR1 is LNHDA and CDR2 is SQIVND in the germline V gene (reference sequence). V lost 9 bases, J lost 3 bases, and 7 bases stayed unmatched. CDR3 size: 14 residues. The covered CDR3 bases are TGTGCCAGCAGAGGACAGGGAAACAATCAGCCC. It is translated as CASRGQGNNQP. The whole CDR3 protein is CASRGQGNNQPQHF.